This T cell receptor beta chain was identified during a study of cytomegalovirus exposure and HLA in healthy donors. Germline V gene lookup returns CDR1 SGHVS and CDR2 FQNEAQ. The CDR3 consists of 16 residues. V gave up 5 bases and J gave up 0 bases; unmatched junction bases: 9. Primers: 60 Vbeta forward and 13 Jbeta reverse. Some clones are missing from TCRdb's copy, which holds only in-frame ones; the method was immunoSEQ multiplex PCR. Of roughly 100,000 clones listed, 82% are singletons. This sequence was found in a man in his fifties or sixties in good health and CMV-seronegative. The chain uses TRBV7-8 and TRBJ2-5, with 7 bases lining up with TRBD2. The sample taken for sequencing was PBMCs. In DNA form, the CDR3 reads TGTGCCAGCAGCCCCTGGAGGCGGGGGAACCAAGAGACCCAGTACTTC. It yields the protein CASSPWRRGNQETQYF.